The rows below give T cell receptor beta chains drawn from one sample of a study of T cell responses to AZD1222 COVID-19 vaccine. Generated by immunoSEQ multiplex PCR, the TCRdb table keeps only in-frame clones and is missing some. In the table there are roughly 93,000 clones, 70% to 90% of which are singletons. The starting material was peripheral blood, obtained on day 0 of AZD1222 vaccination. These receptors were taken from an adult in good health. Each CDR3 is given with its conserved first and last residue. A D gene is named only where the DNA matches it firmly. Rows may omit the clone size; those that give it use once, few, many or a size class.

clone size	V gene	J gene	D gene	CDR3 protein	CDR3 DNA
NA	TRBV19	TRBJ2-3	NA	CASSPRDTLLLGYF	TGTGCCAGTAGTCCTCGGGACACCCTCCTACTGGGGTATTTT
NA	TRBV11-1	TRBJ1-1	NA	CASSLGSGLNTEAFF	TGTGCCAGCAGCTTAGGTTCAGGTTTGAACACTGAAGCTTTCTTT
once	TRBV7-2	TRBJ2-1	NA	CASRTATYNEQFF	TGTGCCAGCAGGACAGCGACCTACAATGAGCAGTTCTTC
NA	TRBV5-5	TRBJ2-5	NA	CASTLGNWGQETQYF	TGTGCCAGCACTCTCGGAAATTGGGGACAAGAGACCCAGTACTTC
NA	TRBV19	TRBJ2-3	TRBD1	CASSNRGHTDTQYF	TGTGCCAGTAGTAACAGGGGTCACACAGATACGCAGTATTTT
NA	TRBV6-1	TRBJ2-7	NA	CASSNQQGNEQYF	TGTGCCAGCAGTAACCAACAGGGAAACGAGCAGTACTTC
NA	TRBV6-6	TRBJ1-4	TRBD1	CASSRGLANEKLFF	TGTGCCAGCAGCAGGGGGCTGGCTAATGAAAAACTGTTTTTT
NA	TRBV5-6	TRBJ2-7	NA	CASSLREGALEQYF	TGTGCCAGCAGCTTGCGGGAAGGGGCGCTCGAGCAGTACTTC
NA	TRBV6-2/TRBV6-3	TRBJ2-5	TRBD1	CASSRGSGKETQYF	TGTGCCAGCAGCAGGGGGTCTGGGAAAGAGACCCAGTACTTC
NA	TRBV2	TRBJ2-4	NA	CASSEGLFVAKNIQYF	TGTGCCAGCAGTGAAGGTTTATTCGTAGCCAAAAACATTCAGTACTTC
NA	TRBV10-3	TRBJ2-1	NA	CAISESLRGPYNEQFF	TGTGCCATCAGTGAGTCTCTCAGGGGACCCTACAATGAGCAGTTCTTC
NA	TRBV5-1	TRBJ2-7	NA	CASSQILGPNSYEQYF	TGCGCCAGCAGTCAGATCCTCGGACCCAATTCCTACGAGCAGTACTTC